These T cell receptor beta chains were read from a single sample in a study of blood T cells in healthy people across ages. Each CDR3 protein is one row after TCRdb ran MiXCR on the 5' RACE reads. This sample yields about a million distinct CDR3 sequences, of which 51% are seen a single time; about 22% belongs to the top ten. Sample: blood. Every receptor here comes from a woman between 55 and 75 years old in good health. CDR3s include the opening cysteine and the closing phenylalanine or tryptophan. The order of the fields is D gene, V gene, J gene, clone size, CDR3 DNA, CDR3 protein. A D gene is named only where the DNA matches it firmly. The listing skips clone size in some rows; elsewhere it reads once, few, many or a size class.

.,TRBV12-3/TRBV12-4,TRBJ2-3,.,TGTGCCAGCAGTTTAGCAGGGACGTATACGCAGTATTTT,CASSLAGTYTQYF
.,TRBV5-5,TRBJ2-7,.,TGTGCCAGCAGCCCGGGCCTGCGCGGCGACGAGCAGTACTTC,CASSPGLRGDEQYF
TRBD2,TRBV4-1,TRBJ2-3,few,TGCGCCAGCAGGCAGCCCCCCCTTCGCGGGAGGGCAGGCACAGATACGCAGTATTTT,CASRQPPLRGRAGTDTQYF
TRBD1,TRBV28,TRBJ2-4,few,TGTGCCAGCAGTATCACGACAGGGGGCCTTCGGAACATTCAGTACTTC,CASSITTGGLRNIQYF
.,TRBV7-2,TRBJ1-1,.,TGTGCCAGCAGCTTAGGGCGAGGATTCGTTGCTTTCTTT,CASSLGRGFVAFF
.,TRBV3-1,TRBJ2-3,.,TGTGCCAGCAGCCAAGATCTCCGGCGGAGGGGGGATACGCAGTATTTT,CASSQDLRRRGDTQYF
.,TRBV4-3,TRBJ2-3,.,TGCGCCAGCAGCCAAGATTTAAAGGGTCCAGTCACAGATACGCAGTATTTT,CASSQDLKGPVTDTQYF
.,TRBV7-2,TRBJ2-7,.,TGTGCCAGCAGCTTAGCAGCAACCTACGAGCGGTACTTC,CASSLAATYERYF
TRBD1,TRBV10-2,TRBJ1-4,.,TGCGCCAGCAGGGACGGACAGGATAATGAAAAACTGTTTTTT,CASRDGQDNEKLFF
.,TRBV6-2/TRBV6-3,TRBJ2-7,.,TGTGCCAGCCTTCCGAGGGGGAGTATCTCCTACGAGCAGTACTTC,CASLPRGSISYEQYF
.,TRBV9,TRBJ2-6,few,TGTGCCAGCAGCGTAGTAAGGTCTTACGACTCTGGGGCCAACGTCCTGACTTTC,CASSVVRSYDSGANVLTF
TRBD2,TRBV27,TRBJ2-1,.,TGTGCCAGCAGTTTGATATTAGCGGGAGCGAATGAGCAGTTCTTC,CASSLILAGANEQFF
TRBD1,TRBV11-2,TRBJ2-4,.,TGTGCCAGCAGCTTAGACTCAGGGGGCTGGATTAAAAACATTCAGTACTTC,CASSLDSGGWIKNIQYF
TRBD2,TRBV30,TRBJ2-7,.,TGTGCCTGGACGAGGGGGACTAGATCCTACGAGCAGTACTTC,CAWTRGTRSYEQYF
.,TRBV28,TRBJ2-1,once,TGTGCCAGCAGCGGGGTAGTGGTTGAAGAGACCCAGTTCTTC,CASSGVVVEETQFF
.,TRBV7-9,TRBJ2-5,.,TGTGCCAGCAGCTTAGGACGCAGGGCCCAAGAGACCCAGTACTTC,CASSLGRRAQETQYF
TRBD1,TRBV28,TRBJ2-7,.,TGTGCCAGCAAACCCGCTTGGGACAGGGGGCACGAGCAGTACTTC,CASKPAWDRGHEQYF
.,TRBV4-1,TRBJ1-5,.,TGCGCCAGCAGCCAATGGGGTACTCAGCCCCAGCATTTT,CASSQWGTQPQHF
.,TRBV7-2,TRBJ2-7,.,TGTGCCAGCAGCTGGACAAGTGGGCAGGGGAACTACGAGCAGTACTTC,CASSWTSGQGNYEQYF
TRBD1,TRBV2,TRBJ2-7,once,TGTGCCAGCAGTGAGGGTACAGGGGCGGTTTACGAGCAGTACTTC,CASSEGTGAVYEQYF
.,TRBV6-2/TRBV6-3,TRBJ1-2,.,TGTGCCAGCAGTGACTCACCGCATGGCTACACCTTC,CASSDSPHGYTF
.,TRBV15,TRBJ2-1,.,TGTGCCACCAGCATCCGTCGGGACAATGAGCAGTTCTTC,CATSIRRDNEQFF
TRBD2,TRBV15,TRBJ2-1,.,TGTGCCACCAGCAGAAAAGCGGGAGGGGATTACAATGAGCAGTTCTTC,CATSRKAGGDYNEQFF